This TCR beta chain was identified in a study of cytomegalovirus exposure and HLA in healthy donors. In the study overall: Sequencing of some 190 million T cells in an earlier analysis found around 100 million unique TCR beta sequences. Broader study findings: Clonal expansion, a later analysis showed, was greater in HLA-associated TCR beta chains than in equally common others. In vitro, three CMV-associated chains proved specific for CMV antigens. Earlier analysis looked at TCR beta V segments, and most were productive about 87% or about 30% of the time.

For this clone: The antigen remains unidentified.

The CDR3 loop spans 13 amino acids. Germline V lookup: CDR1 LGHNA, CDR2 YSLEER. With V trimmed by 6 bases and J by 8 bases, 7 bases remained unmatched. This PCR relied on a set of 60 Vbeta primers and 13 Jbeta primers. The method was immunoSEQ multiplex PCR; TCRdb's version includes in-frame clones alone and lacks a portion of them. The sample records about 190,000 clones, approximately 80% being singletons. This chain connects TRBV4-3 to TRBJ1-2; 9 bases fit TRBD1. Source material: PBMCs. The receptor's source is a woman aged 50 to 60 in good health and CMV-seropositive. As DNA, the CDR3 is TGCGCCAGCAGTGAGGGACAGGGCAGAGGCTACACCTTC. Translation: CASSEGQGRGYTF.